This T cell receptor beta chain came from a study of CD8+ T cells in alopecia areata. Study-wide background: Scoring of treated patients' severity used the percentage of affected scalp area. Overall study findings and caveats: While tofacitinib was given, many expanded lesional clones persisted in scalp and blood. Although TCR sharing was seen in mice, sharing across patients was less clear, possibly for HLA-related reasons.

This CDR3 has 14 residues. The V gene end was trimmed by 1 base and the J gene end by 5 bases; junction bases not matched to a gene: 3. CDR1 and CDR2 from the germline V gene are GTSNPN and SVGIG (reference sequence). Treatment indicated: oral pan-JAK inhibitor, 5-10 mg twice daily. Collection of lesional scalp punch biopsies and peripheral blood was performed in alopecia areata patients. Of note for this clone: The antigen remains undetermined.

cDNA prepared by RNA extraction and subsequent reverse transcription served as the template for sequencing. Assay: immunoSEQ multiplex PCR; the TCRdb copy retains only in-frame clones and omits some. Of about 200,000 clones in the sample, roughly 64% are singletons; the top ten hold 4.2%. This specimen consisted of CD4+ T cells sorted from blood, obtained at week 4, from a patient treated with tofacitinib. This sequence was found in a human donor with alopecia areata. This rearrangement joins TRBV30 to TRBJ1-2; 11 nucleotides match TRBD1. The CDR3 here is CAWSGDRGRYGYTF. The CDR3 DNA reads TGTGCCTGGAGTGGGGACAGGGGGAGATATGGCTACACCTTC.